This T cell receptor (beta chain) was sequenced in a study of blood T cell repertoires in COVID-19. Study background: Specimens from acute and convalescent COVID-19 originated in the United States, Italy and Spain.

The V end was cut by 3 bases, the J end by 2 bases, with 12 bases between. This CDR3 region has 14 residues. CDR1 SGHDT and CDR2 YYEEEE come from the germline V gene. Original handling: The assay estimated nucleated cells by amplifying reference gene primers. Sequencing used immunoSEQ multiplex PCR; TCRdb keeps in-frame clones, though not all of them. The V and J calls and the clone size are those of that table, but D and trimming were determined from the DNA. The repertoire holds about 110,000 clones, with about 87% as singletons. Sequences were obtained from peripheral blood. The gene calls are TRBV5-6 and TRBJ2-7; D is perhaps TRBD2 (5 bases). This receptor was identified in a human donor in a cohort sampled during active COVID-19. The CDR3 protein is CASSSRRPTYEQYF. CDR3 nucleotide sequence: TGTGCCAGCAGCTCCCGGAGGCCAACCTACGAGCAGTACTTC. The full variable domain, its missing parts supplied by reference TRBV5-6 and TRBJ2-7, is DAGVTQSPTHLIKTRGQQVTLRCSPKSGHDTVSWYQQALGQGPQFIFQYYEEEERQRGNFPDRFSGHQFPNYSSELNVNALLLGDSALYLCASSSRRPTYEQYFGPGTRLTVT.